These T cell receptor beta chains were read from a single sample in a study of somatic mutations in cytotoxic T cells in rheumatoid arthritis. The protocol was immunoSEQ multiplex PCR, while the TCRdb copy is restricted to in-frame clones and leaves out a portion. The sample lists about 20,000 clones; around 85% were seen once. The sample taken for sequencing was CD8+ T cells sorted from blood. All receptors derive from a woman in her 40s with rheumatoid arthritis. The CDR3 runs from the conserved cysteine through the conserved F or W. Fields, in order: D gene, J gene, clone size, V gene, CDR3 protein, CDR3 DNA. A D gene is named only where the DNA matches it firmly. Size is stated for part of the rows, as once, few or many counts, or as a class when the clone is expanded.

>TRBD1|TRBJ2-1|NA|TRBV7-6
CASSFSGGANNEQFF
TGTGCCAGCAGCTTTTCAGGGGGCGCAAATAATGAGCAGTTCTTC
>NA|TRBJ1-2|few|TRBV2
CASSDGYTF
TGTGCCAGCAGCGATGGCTACACCTTC
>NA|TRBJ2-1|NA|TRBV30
CAWSADRPYNEQFF
TGTGCCTGGAGTGCGGACAGACCCTACAATGAGCAGTTCTTC
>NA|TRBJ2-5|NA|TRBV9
CASSVEGSRETQYF
TGTGCCAGCAGCGTCGAGGGTAGCCGAGAGACCCAGTACTTC
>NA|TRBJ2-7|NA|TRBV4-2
CASSPPDKDEQYF
TGTGCCAGCAGCCCGCCGGACAAGGACGAGCAGTACTTC
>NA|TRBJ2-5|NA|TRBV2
CASWTHQETQYF
TGTGCCAGCTGGACTCATCAAGAGACCCAGTACTTC
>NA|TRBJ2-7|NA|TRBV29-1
CSVVDDKVYEQYF
TGCAGCGTTGTTGACGACAAGGTCTACGAGCAGTACTTC
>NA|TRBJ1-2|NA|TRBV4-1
CASSQDEAGTNYGYTF
TGCGCCAGCAGCCAAGATGAAGCAGGAACAAACTATGGCTACACCTTC
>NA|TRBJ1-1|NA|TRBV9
CASTRAGGGTEAFF
TGTGCCAGCACGCGGGCGGGAGGCGGCACTGAAGCTTTCTTT
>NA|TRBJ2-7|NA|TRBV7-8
CASSLAVGSFSYEQYF
TGTGCCAGCAGCTTAGCGGTGGGCAGCTTTTCCTACGAGCAGTACTTC
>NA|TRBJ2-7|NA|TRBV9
CASSTGGLEYEQYF
TGTGCCAGCAGCACTGGCGGCCTCGAGTACGAGCAGTACTTC
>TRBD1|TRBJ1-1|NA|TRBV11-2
CASSLVWALEGATEAFF
TGTGCCAGCAGCTTAGTTTGGGCTCTGGAGGGGGCGACTGAAGCTTTCTTT
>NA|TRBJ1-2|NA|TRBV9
CASSAVYGYTF
TGTGCCAGCAGCGCAGTCTATGGCTACACCTTC
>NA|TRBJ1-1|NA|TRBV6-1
CASSEAPESFEAFF
TGTGCCAGCAGTGAAGCGCCGGAGAGCTTTGAAGCTTTCTTT
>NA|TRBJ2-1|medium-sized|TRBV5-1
CASSSSLRTSPFGEQFF
TGCGCCAGCAGCTCCTCTCTTAGAACCTCTCCGTTCGGGGAGCAGTTCTTC
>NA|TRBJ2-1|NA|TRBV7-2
CASSGEHNEQFF
TGTGCCAGCTCCGGGGAACACAATGAGCAGTTCTTC
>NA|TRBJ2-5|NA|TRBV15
CATSRSGETQYF
TGTGCCACCAGCAGATCGGGGGAGACCCAGTACTTC
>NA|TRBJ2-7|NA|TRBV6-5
CASSYGDTKGYEQYF
TGTGCCAGCAGTTACGGGGACACAAAGGGCTACGAGCAGTACTTC
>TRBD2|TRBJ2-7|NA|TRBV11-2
CASSSGGNEQYF
TGTGCCAGCAGCTCCGGGGGGAACGAGCAGTACTTC
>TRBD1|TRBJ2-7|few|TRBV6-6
CASSHGQGLHEQYF
TGTGCCAGCAGTCACGGACAGGGGTTGCACGAGCAGTACTTC
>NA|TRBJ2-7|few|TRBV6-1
CASSESPDEQYF
TGTGCCAGCAGTGAATCCCCTGACGAGCAGTACTTC
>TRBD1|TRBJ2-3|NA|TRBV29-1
CSVSDRGHWGTDTQYF
TGCAGCGTTTCGGACAGGGGGCATTGGGGCACAGATACGCAGTATTTT
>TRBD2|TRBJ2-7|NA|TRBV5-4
CASSLGSQREFEQYF
TGTGCCAGCAGCTTGGGGAGTCAGCGGGAGTTCGAGCAGTACTTC
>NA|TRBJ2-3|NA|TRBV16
CASSLIRADTQYF
TGTGCCAGCAGTCTTATCAGGGCAGATACGCAGTATTTT
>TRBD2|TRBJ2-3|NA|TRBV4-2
CASSQVRSGAGGPSDTQYF
TGTGCCAGCAGCCAAGTTAGAAGTGGGGCGGGAGGGCCGTCTGATACGCAGTATTTT
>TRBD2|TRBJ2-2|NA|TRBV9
CASTGLAGPTGELFF
TGTGCCAGCACCGGGCTAGCGGGACCCACCGGGGAGCTGTTTTTT
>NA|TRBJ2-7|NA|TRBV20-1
CSAGGTEQYF
TGCAGTGCTGGCGGTACAGAGCAGTACTTC
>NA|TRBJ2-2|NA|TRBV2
CAREDAAGELFF
TGTGCCAGGGAGGACGCAGCAGGGGAGCTGTTTTTT
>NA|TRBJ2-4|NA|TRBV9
CASSVEGDIQYF
TGTGCCAGCAGCGTTGAGGGGGACATTCAGTACTTC
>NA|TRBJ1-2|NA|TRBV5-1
CASSPLTGDGYTF
TGCGCCAGCAGCCCATTGACGGGTGATGGCTACACCTTC
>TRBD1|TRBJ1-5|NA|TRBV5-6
CASSSGGQGWVNQPQHF
TGTGCCAGCAGCTCGGGCGGACAGGGGTGGGTCAATCAGCCCCAGCATTTT
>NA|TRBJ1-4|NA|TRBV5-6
CASSQNNEKLFF
TGTGCCAGCAGCCAGAATAATGAAAAACTGTTTTTT
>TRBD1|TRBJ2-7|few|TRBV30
CAWSRTGASYEQYF
TGTGCCTGGAGCCGGACAGGGGCTTCCTACGAGCAGTACTTC
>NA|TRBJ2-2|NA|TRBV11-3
CASSLGRELFF
TGTGCCAGCAGCTTGGGCCGGGAGCTGTTTTTT
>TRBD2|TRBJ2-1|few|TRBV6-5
CASSYQRGNEQFF
TGTGCCAGCAGTTACCAGCGGGGCAATGAGCAGTTCTTC
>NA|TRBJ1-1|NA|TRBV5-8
CASSLDGGLPEAFF
TGTGCCAGCAGCTTGGACGGCGGGCTGCCTGAAGCTTTCTTT
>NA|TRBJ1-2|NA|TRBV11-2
CASSQEDGYTF
TGTGCCAGCAGCCAAGAGGATGGCTACACCTTC
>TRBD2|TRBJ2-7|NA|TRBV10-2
CASRAAGGTYEQYF
TGCGCCAGCAGGGCAGCGGGGGGCACCTACGAGCAGTACTTC
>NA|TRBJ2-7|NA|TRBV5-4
CASSPNRDTLYEQYF
TGTGCCAGCAGCCCAAATCGGGACACCCTTTACGAGCAGTACTTC
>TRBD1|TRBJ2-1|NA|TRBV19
CASSIDWDRVENEQFF
TGTGCCAGTAGTATTGATTGGGACAGGGTCGAAAATGAGCAGTTCTTC
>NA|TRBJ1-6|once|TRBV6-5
CASSYSPTLSPLHF
TGTGCCAGCAGTTACTCTCCGACACTTTCACCCCTCCACTTT
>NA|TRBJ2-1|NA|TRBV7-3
CASSLLPTAGSYNEQFF
TGTGCCAGCAGCTTACTCCCTACCGCGGGCTCCTACAATGAGCAGTTCTTC
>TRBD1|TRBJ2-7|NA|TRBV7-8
CASSTRQGRSDEQYF
TGTGCCAGCAGCACCCGACAGGGAAGGAGCGACGAGCAGTACTTC
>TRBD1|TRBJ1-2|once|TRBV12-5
CASGPIGQESNGYTF
TGTGCTAGTGGCCCTATCGGACAGGAGTCTAATGGCTACACCTTC
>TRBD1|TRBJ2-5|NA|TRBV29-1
CSANGDRGSQETQYF
TGCAGCGCCAACGGGGACAGGGGGTCCCAAGAGACCCAGTACTTC
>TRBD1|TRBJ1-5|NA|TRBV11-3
CASSLAGQGLPKGQPQHF
TGTGCCAGCAGCTTAGCGGGACAGGGCCTTCCTAAGGGTCAGCCCCAGCATTTT
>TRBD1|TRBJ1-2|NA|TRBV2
CASRGRGQGRAPNYGYTF
TGTGCCAGCAGAGGAAGGGGGCAGGGGCGAGCTCCTAACTATGGCTACACCTTC
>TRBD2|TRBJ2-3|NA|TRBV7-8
CASSPWAGGPDTQYF
TGTGCCAGCAGCCCATGGGCGGGGGGGCCAGATACGCAGTATTTT
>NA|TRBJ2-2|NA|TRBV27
CASSFRSVVSTGELFF
TGTGCCAGCAGTTTTAGAAGTGTCGTAAGCACCGGGGAGCTGTTTTTT
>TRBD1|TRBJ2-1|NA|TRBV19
CASIEGDRSSYNEQFF
TGTGCCAGTATTGAGGGGGACAGATCCTCCTACAATGAGCAGTTCTTC
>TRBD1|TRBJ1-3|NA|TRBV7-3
CASSFRDSSGNTIYF
TGTGCCAGCAGCTTCCGGGACAGCTCTGGAAACACCATATATTTT
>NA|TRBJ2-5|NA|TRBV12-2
CASRLDQRGGRETQYF
TGTGCAAGTCGCTTGGACCAGCGGGGGGGCAGGGAGACCCAGTACTTC
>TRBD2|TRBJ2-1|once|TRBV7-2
CASSPRTSGNVEQFF
TGTGCCAGCAGCCCGAGGACTAGCGGGAACGTTGAGCAGTTCTTC